A selection of T cell receptor beta chains follows, all from one sample in a study of identical twins. TCRdb called the 5' RACE reads again in MiXCR, with one record for every CDR3 protein. Here the sample spans 1.5 million to 2 million distinct CDR3 sequences, about 31% being singletons. Sequencing was performed on cord blood. The receptor set was obtained from a newborn girl in good health. Each CDR3 is given with its conserved first and last residue. A D gene is named only where the DNA matches it firmly. Clone sizes are given selectively: once, few, many, or a class where the clone is expanded.

j_call,cdr3_length,d_call,v_call,clone_size,cdr3_nt,cdr3_aa
TRBJ1-1,13,-,TRBV12-3/TRBV12-4,-,TGTGCCAGCAGTAAATCGGAGCACCTTGAAGCTTTCTTT,CASSKSEHLEAFF
TRBJ1-4,13,-,TRBV7-9,-,TGTGCCAGCAGCTGGGCCCTTAATGAAAAACTGTTTTTT,CASSWALNEKLFF
TRBJ1-1,15,-,TRBV28,-,TGTGCCAGCAGTTTACCACAGGGATTGTACACTGAAGCTTTCTTT,CASSLPQGLYTEAFF
TRBJ2-5,15,-,TRBV18,few,TGTGCCAGCTCCCCGTTATGGTCGGAGAAAGAGACCCAGTACTTC,CASSPLWSEKETQYF
TRBJ2-1,14,TRBD1,TRBV7-2,-,TGTGCCAGCAGCTTAACAGGGGACTACAATGAGCAGTTCTTC,CASSLTGDYNEQFF
TRBJ2-3,16,TRBD2,TRBV27,once,TGTGCCAGCAGTTTATGGTACAGCGGGGTCACAGATGCGCAGTATTTT,CASSLWYSGVTDAQYF
TRBJ2-3,13,-,TRBV6-4,few,TGTGCCAGCAGTGACCGTGCGAGAGATACGCAGTATTTT,CASSDRARDTQYF
TRBJ2-1,16,-,TRBV5-1,-,TGCGCCAGCAGCCCAACGACGGCCCCGACAGACAATGAGCAGTTCTTC,CASSPTTAPTDNEQFF
TRBJ2-5,14,-,TRBV7-2,-,TGTGCCAGCAGCGTGATCTACCCACAAGAGACCCAGTACTTC,CASSVIYPQETQYF
TRBJ2-5,16,TRBD1,TRBV2,few,TGTGCCAGCAGTATCGACCGGGACAGGGTCGAAGAGACCCAGTACTTC,CASSIDRDRVEETQYF
TRBJ2-2,15,-,TRBV4-1,-,TGCGCCAGCAGCCAAGAGGACTGGAACACCGGGGAGCTGTTTTTT,CASSQEDWNTGELFF
TRBJ1-1,12,TRBD1,TRBV30,once,TGTGCCTACTTGGACAGGGAAACTGAAGCTTTCTTT,CAYLDRETEAFF
TRBJ2-3,16,TRBD2,TRBV20-1,-,TGCAGTGCTAGACCCATTAGCGGGGGGGGCACAGATACGCAGTATTTT,CSARPISGGGTDTQYF
TRBJ1-2,15,TRBD1,TRBV5-1,-,TGCGCCAGCAGCTTGGGACAGGGACTCCGCTATGGCTACACCTTC,CASSLGQGLRYGYTF
TRBJ2-4,20,TRBD2,TRBV2,few,TGTGCCAGCAGTGAAGCGCTTCGACTAGCGGGGGGGCCGGACAAAAACATTCAGTACTTC,CASSEALRLAGGPDKNIQYF
TRBJ2-3,15,-,TRBV20-1,-,TGCAGTGCCGCGACAGGTACCCTTAGCACAGATACGCAGTATTTT,CSAATGTLSTDTQYF
TRBJ2-7,13,TRBD2,TRBV20-1,-,TGCAGTGCTTCCGATTCTAGCGGGTACGAGCAGTACTTC,CSASDSSGYEQYF
TRBJ2-3,18,-,TRBV20-1,-,TGCAGTGCTAGAACGCCACACTCCGCCCCGGGAACCAGAGATACGCAGTATTTT,CSARTPHSAPGTRDTQYF
TRBJ1-5,14,-,TRBV25-1,-,TGTGCCAGCAGTGGGCCGGGGCCGAATCAGCCCCAGCATTTT,CASSGPGPNQPQHF
TRBJ2-7,17,-,TRBV12-3/TRBV12-4,few,TGTGCCAGCAGTTCCATACTACCGGGACGCCGGGCGGTGGAGCAGTACTTC,CASSSILPGRRAVEQYF
TRBJ2-1,16,TRBD1,TRBV24-1,few,TGTGCCACCAGTGGGTCCGGGACAGGGGAGCGAGATGAGCAGTTCTTC,CATSGSGTGERDEQFF
TRBJ2-7,13,-,TRBV25-1,few,TGTGCCAGCAGTGAATTGGGGGCCTACGAGCAGTACTTC,CASSELGAYEQYF
TRBJ2-2,15,TRBD2,TRBV20-1,-,TGCAGTGCTCCCCCGATAGCGGGCTACACCGGGGAGCTGTTTTTT,CSAPPIAGYTGELFF
TRBJ2-1,16,TRBD2,TRBV12-3/TRBV12-4,many,TGTGCCAGCAGTTTAATCCCGGGACTAGCGGGAGACGAGCAGTTCTTC,CASSLIPGLAGDEQFF